The 25 T cell receptor beta chains below were found in one sample sequenced in a study of T cells in Graves' hyperthyroidism and ophthalmopathy. Amplified TCR beta CDR3 regions derived from RNA transcripts. Researchers ran a first-round RT-PCR on the TCR CDR3 using the HTBI primer set. TCRdb re-analysed the multiplex PCR reads in MiXCR, keeping a single row per CDR3 protein. The sample includes around 350,000 distinct CDR3 sequences, about 18% of them seen just once. The sample taken for sequencing was blood. These receptors all stem from a woman aged 18-30 years with Graves' hyperthyroidism.

This clonotype occurred many times. CDR3 DNA sequence: TGTGCCAGCAGCCCTACTCGGTCGGGGTCCGGGGAGCTGTTTTTT. Protein product: CASSPTRSGSGELFF. This chain links TRBV11-3 with TRBJ2-2; tentative D call: TRBD2 (5 bases). Germline loops: CDR1 SGHNT, CDR2 YENEEA. With 5 bases removed from V and 6 bases from J, the gap between germline ends came to 16 bases. CDR3 length equals 15 residues.

Many counts were recorded for this clonotype. The chain links TRBV7-8 to TRBJ2-7, with 12 bases aligning to TRBD2. This CDR3 contains 16 residues. Germline V CDR1 and CDR2: SGHVS, FQNEAQ. After removal of 5 bases from V and 3 bases from J, the junction contained 8 bases not matched to a gene. The CDR3 loop is CASSPGLAGRNYEQYF. As DNA, the CDR3 is TGTGCCAGCAGCCCTGGACTAGCGGGGCGAAACTACGAGCAGTACTTC.

In this sample, this clonotype turned up many times. The rearrangement joins TRBV6-5 to TRBJ2-7; possible D gene TRBD1, 6 bases. V lost 6 bases and J 1 base, leaving 13 bases between the germline ends. Looked up from germline, CDR1 is MNHEY and CDR2 is SVGAGI. The CDR3 runs 14 residues. CDR3 amino acids: CASRYRVGSYEQYF. CDR3 DNA sequence: TGTGCCAGCAGGTACAGGGTAGGGTCCTACGAGCAGTACTTC.

This clonotype was recorded at least ten times. The CDR3 reads CASRTGGWNNQPQHF. The CDR3 region has the DNA TGTGCCAGCAGAACAGGGGGGTGGAACAATCAGCCCCAGCATTTT. This chain joins TRBV12-3 or TRBV12-4 and TRBJ1-5; the match to TRBD1 covers 8 bases. After removal of 6 bases from V and 3 bases from J, the junction contained 7 bases not matched to a gene. The CDR3 extends over 15 amino acids.

This clonotype was observed many times. This rearrangement joins TRBV5-1 to TRBJ2-2; D is ambiguous. The V end lost 4 bases, the J end lost 6 bases, and 16 bases lay between the germline ends. The CDR3 loop spans 15 amino acids. Per the germline V gene, CDR1 is SGHRS and CDR2 is YFSETQ. The CDR3 loop reads CASSKRSPMAGELFF. For the CDR3, the DNA is TGCGCCAGCAGCAAGAGGTCCCCTATGGCCGGGGAGCTGTTTTTT.

This clonotype was recorded many times. V and J are TRBV5-1 and TRBJ1-2, with 7 bases lining up with TRBD1. The germline V gene has CDR1 SGHRS and CDR2 YFSETQ. The CDR3 is made up of 14 amino acids. V trimming: 4 bases; J trimming: 4 bases; junction bases outside the gene matches: 7. CDR3 residues: CASSLGTASYGYTF. CDR3 coding DNA: TGCGCCAGCAGCCTCGGGACAGCATCCTATGGCTACACCTTC.

This clonotype has at least ten counts. The chain is built from TRBV29-1 and TRBJ2-5, with D unresolved. Per germline, CDR1 SQVTM and CDR2 ANQGSEA. Deletions cut 7 bases from V and 3 bases from J, with 15 bases between. This CDR3 is built from 13 residues. The DNA of the CDR3 is TGCAGCGGCACCCCCATTAATAAAGAGACCCAGTACTTC. This gives the protein CSGTPINKETQYF.

This clonotype has a count of ten or more. V and J are TRBV3-1 and TRBJ2-7; D gene unclear. The CDR3 consists of 15 residues. Per the germline V gene, CDR1 is LGHDT and CDR2 is YNNKEL (reference sequence). V lost 2 bases to trimming and J lost 2 bases, with 13 bases between them. The CDR3 nucleotides read TGTGCCAGCAGCCAACAACGATTCCCCACCTACGAGCAGTACTTC. Translating it yields CASSQQRFPTYEQYF.

The sample holds many counts of this clonotype. The chain joins TRBV20-1 to TRBJ1-5; D is unclear. Per germline, CDR1 DFQATT and CDR2 SNEGSKA (reference sequence). This CDR3 is 12 amino acids long. V gave up 4 bases and J gave up 11 bases, with 15 bases separating them. The CDR3 sequence: CSAIPEARAQHF. The CDR3 bases are TGCAGTGCTATCCCCGAGGCCCGGGCCCAGCATTTT.

This clonotype was seen many times. The rearrangement uses TRBV6-5 and TRBJ1-1; D gene uncertain. The CDR3 covers 15 residues. Trimming removed 0 bases from V and 3 bases from J, with 11 bases in between. The germline CDR1 and CDR2 sequences are MNHEY and SVGAGI. CDR3 loop: CASSYSGSSYTEAFF. Here the CDR3 DNA reads TGTGCCAGCAGTTACTCGGGCAGTTCTTACACTGAAGCTTTCTTT.

This clonotype was seen at least ten times. The V and J genes are TRBV30 and TRBJ1-5, with no clear D. This CDR3 has 14 amino acids. Germline CDR1 and CDR2: GTSNPN and SVGIG (reference sequence). Deletions cut 2 bases from V and 2 bases from J, with 10 bases between. The CDR3 DNA sequence: TGTGCCTGGAGTTTCACAGACCGCAATCAGCCCCAGCATTTT. It specifies CAWSFTDRNQPQHF.

The rearrangement uses TRBV6-2 or TRBV6-3 and TRBJ1-5; TRBD1 matches 8 bases. This CDR3 region has 16 residues. V shed 6 bases and J 1 base; nucleotides not matched to a gene: 8. CDR1 and CDR2 (germline): MNHEY, SVGEGT. In DNA form, the CDR3 reads TGTGCCAGCAGACCCCGGGACAGGCCGAGCAATCAGCCCCAGCATTTT. This encodes CASRPRDRPSNQPQHF.

About this clonotype: A much bigger clone sits one base away, suggesting this may be a read error. The genes are TRBV14 and TRBJ2-2; D perhaps matches TRBD2 (6 bases). Looked up from germline, CDR1 is SGHDN and CDR2 is FVKESK. The CDR3 runs 14 residues. The CDR3 loop reads CASRRDGNTGEVFF. CDR3 in DNA: TGTGCCAGCAGACGAGACGGGAACACCGGGGAGGTGTTTTTT.

With respect to this clonotype: Germline is not matched at one junction end, which may reflect a read error. The chain has TRBV7-7 and TRBJ1-6, with TRBD1 identical over 7 bases. This CDR3 region has 13 residues. Germline loops: CDR1 SSHAT, CDR2 FNYEAQ (reference sequence). Written as DNA, the CDR3 is TGTGCTAGCAGCCAAGGGGGCGATTCACCCCTCCACTTT. Translation: CASSQGGDSPLHF. Full variable domain (outside the CDR3, taken from reference TRBV7-7 and TRBJ1-6): GAGVSQSPRYKVTKRGQDVTLRCDPISSHATLYWYQQALGQGPEFLTYFNYEAQPDKSGLPSDRFSAERPEGSISTLTIQRTEQRDSAMYRCASSQGGDSPLHFGNGTRLTVT.

This clonotype was seen ten or more times. This sequence joins TRBV20-1 and TRBJ2-5, with a weak D call TRBD2 (6 bases). CDR3 length: 15 amino acids. V was pared by 0 bases and J by 4 bases, with 15 bases between. Germline V lookup: CDR1 DFQATT, CDR2 SNEGSKA (reference sequence). The DNA of the CDR3 is TGCAGTGCTAGAGATGAGGACTATCCATTAGAGACCCAGTACTTC. It codes for CSARDEDYPLETQYF.

This clonotype was recorded many times. V is TRBV4-1 and J is TRBJ2-7; 10 bases line up with TRBD1. The V gene end was trimmed by 2 bases and the J gene end by 4 bases; junction bases not matched to a gene: 11. Germline values: CDR1 MGHRA, CDR2 YSYEKL. The CDR3 is made up of 17 amino acids. CDR3 DNA sequence: TGCGCCAGCAGCCAAAGACTCGGGACAGGGGTAAATTACGAGCAGTACTTC. This gives the protein CASSQRLGTGVNYEQYF.

This clonotype came up many times. The chain combines TRBV20-1 with TRBJ1-2; D remains unclear. Germline V gives CDR1 DFQATT, CDR2 SNEGSKA (reference sequence). Trimming removed 8 bases at V and 8 bases at J, with 21 bases between. The CDR3 runs to 13 residues. The chain's CDR3 is CSSWRQAPVGYTF. Written as DNA, the CDR3 is TGCAGTTCTTGGCGCCAGGCGCCGGTAGGCTACACCTTC.

There are many counts of this clonotype. The J gene is TRBJ2-5, the V gene TRBV10-3; the match to TRBD1 covers 8 bases. CDR3 size: 12 residues. Germline trimming cut 8 bases from V and 3 bases from J; bases unmatched to any gene: 2. The germline gives CDR1 ENHRY, CDR2 SYGVKD. This chain's CDR3 is CAIRDRKETQYF. Written as DNA, the CDR3 is TGTGCCATCCGGGACAGGAAAGAGACCCAGTACTTC.

This clonotype was counted at least ten times. The V gene is TRBV20-1, the J gene TRBJ1-1; D possibly corresponds to TRBD1 (5 bases). The CDR3 spans 15 residues. Germline V gene sequence: CDR1 DFQATT, CDR2 SNEGSKA (reference sequence). The V and J ends lost 0 bases and 7 bases respectively, with 18 bases between them. The CDR3 loop is CSARDGRGGAVEAFF. Written as DNA, the CDR3 is TGCAGTGCTAGAGATGGAAGGGGCGGGGCCGTTGAAGCTTTCTTT.

This clonotype was found many times. The chain uses TRBV5-1 and TRBJ1-5; no definite D call. The CDR3 loop spans 14 amino acids. CDR1 and CDR2 from the germline V gene are SGHRS and YFSETQ. The V end lost 2 bases, the J end lost 2 bases, and 8 bases lay between the germline ends. The CDR3 is CASSLGNGNQPQHF. The CDR3 region has the DNA TGCGCCAGCAGCTTAGGAAACGGCAATCAGCCCCAGCATTTT. Filled out from reference TRBV5-1 and TRBJ1-5, the complete variable domain reads KAGVTQTPRYLIKTRGQQVTLSCSPISGHRSVSWYQQTPGQGLQFLFEYFSETQRNKGNFPGRFSGRQFSNSRSEMNVSTLELGDSALYLCASSLGNGNQPQHFGDGTRLSIL.

This clonotype has just one count. This chain joins TRBV12-3 or TRBV12-4 and TRBJ2-7, with D perhaps being TRBD1 or TRBD2 (5 bases each). The CDR3 runs 17 residues. Trimming took off 0 bases at V and 4 bases at J, with 19 bases between the two ends. This CDR3 is CASSLALGSREPYEQYF. DNA of the CDR3: TGTGCCAGCAGTTTAGCCTTAGGTAGCAGGGAGCCATACGAGCAGTACTTC.

Many counts were recorded for this clonotype. The V and J genes are TRBV6-5 and TRBJ1-2; TRBD1 is a possible D gene (5 bases). Germline V gene sequence: CDR1 MNHEY, CDR2 SVGAGI. The CDR3 consists of 14 residues. V lost 2 bases, J lost 8 bases, and 15 bases lay in between. In nucleotides, the CDR3 is TGTGCCAGCAGTTACCTCGGGACCCGATCGGGCTACACCTTC. It is translated as CASSYLGTRSGYTF.

This clonotype was counted many times. The chain joins TRBV6-5 to TRBJ2-2, with 8 bases aligning to TRBD2. Germline trimming cut 6 bases from V and 3 bases from J; bases unmatched to any gene: 3. The CDR3 consists of 14 residues. CDR1 is MNHEY and CDR2 is SVGAGI in the germline V gene. DNA of the CDR3: TGTGCCAGCAGACGAGCGGGGGACACCGGGGAGCTGTTTTTT. Its protein product is CASRRAGDTGELFF.

Ten or more counts support this clonotype. This chain connects TRBV6-5 to TRBJ1-2; D is ambiguous. The CDR3 spans 13 residues. V was trimmed by 6 bases and J by 3 bases, leaving 11 bases between them. Germline-derived CDR1 and CDR2 are MNHEY and SVGAGI. CDR3 nucleotide sequence: TGTGCCAGCAGATACGGGGTGGACTATGGCTACACCTTC. It is translated as CASRYGVDYGYTF.

This clonotype was seen ten or more times. The chain has TRBV12-3 or TRBV12-4 and TRBJ2-7; 10 nucleotides agree with TRBD1. V shed 5 bases and J 5 bases; nucleotides not matched to a gene: 18. This CDR3 contains 18 residues. CDR3 nucleotides: TGTGCCAGCAGTCGCCTCTCCGGGACAGGGGTGTACCTCCACGAGCAGTACTTC. The encoded protein is CASSRLSGTGVYLHEQYF.